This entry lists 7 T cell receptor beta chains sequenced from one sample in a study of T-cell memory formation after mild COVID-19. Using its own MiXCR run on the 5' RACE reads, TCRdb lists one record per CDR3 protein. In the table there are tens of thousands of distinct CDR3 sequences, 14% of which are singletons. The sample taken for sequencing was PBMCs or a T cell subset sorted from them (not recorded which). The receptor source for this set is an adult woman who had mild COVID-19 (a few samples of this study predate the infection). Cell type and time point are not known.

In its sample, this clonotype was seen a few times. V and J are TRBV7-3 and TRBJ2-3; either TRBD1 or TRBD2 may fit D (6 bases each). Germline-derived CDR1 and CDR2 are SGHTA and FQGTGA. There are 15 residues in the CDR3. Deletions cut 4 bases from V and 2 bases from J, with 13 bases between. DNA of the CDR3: TGTGCCAGCAGCTGGGGGGCAGGGCCCACAGATACGCAGTATTTT. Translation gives CASSWGAGPTDTQYF. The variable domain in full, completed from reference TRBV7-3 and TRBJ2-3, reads GAGVSQTPSNKVTEKGKYVELRCDPISGHTALYWYRQSLGQGPEFLIYFQGTGAADDSGLPNDRFFAVRPEGSVSTLKIQRTERGDSAVYLCASSWGAGPTDTQYFGPGTRLTVL.

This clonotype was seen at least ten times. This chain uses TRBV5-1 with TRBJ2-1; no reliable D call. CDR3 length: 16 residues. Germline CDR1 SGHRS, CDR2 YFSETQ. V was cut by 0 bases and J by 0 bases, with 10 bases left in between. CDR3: CASSLEQVSSYNEQFF. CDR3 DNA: TGCGCCAGCAGCTTGGAGCAGGTTAGCTCCTACAATGAGCAGTTCTTC.

This CDR3 is CASSLIPQGANTEAFF. The CDR3 bases are TGTGCCAGCAGTTTAATCCCGCAGGGGGCGAACACTGAAGCTTTCTTT. The V and J genes are TRBV27 and TRBJ1-1; 8 nucleotides agree with TRBD1. Germline assignment: CDR1 MNHEY and CDR2 SMNVEV (reference sequence). This CDR3 spans 16 amino acids. V dropped 2 bases and J dropped 1; count of bases not matched to a gene: 6.

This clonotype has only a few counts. CDR3 protein: CASSSQEGNEQFF. CDR3 coding DNA: TGTGCCAGCAGCTCCCAGGAGGGAAATGAGCAGTTCTTC. This chain connects TRBV11-2 to TRBJ2-1; D is possibly TRBD2 (6 bases). The CDR3 loop spans 13 amino acids. V lost 4 bases and J lost 7, with 11 bases in between. From germline, CDR1 is SGHAT and CDR2 FQNNGV.

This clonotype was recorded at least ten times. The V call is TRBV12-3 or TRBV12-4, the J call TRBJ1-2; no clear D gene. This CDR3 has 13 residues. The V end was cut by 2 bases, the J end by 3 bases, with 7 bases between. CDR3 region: CASSLLMDYGYTF. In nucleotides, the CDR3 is TGTGCCAGCAGTTTACTCATGGACTATGGCTACACCTTC.

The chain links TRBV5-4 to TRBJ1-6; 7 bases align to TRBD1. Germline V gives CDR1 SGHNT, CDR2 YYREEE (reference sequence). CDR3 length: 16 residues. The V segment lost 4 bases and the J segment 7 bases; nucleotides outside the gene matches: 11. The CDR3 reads CASSIGQALLNSPLHF. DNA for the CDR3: TGTGCCAGCAGCATTGGACAGGCGCTCTTAAATTCACCCCTCCACTTT. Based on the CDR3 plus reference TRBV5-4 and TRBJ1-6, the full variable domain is ETGVTQSPTHLIKTRGQQVTLRCSSQSGHNTVSWYQQALGQGPQFIFQYYREEENGRGNFPPRFSGLQFPNYSSELNVNALELDDSALYLCASSIGQALLNSPLHFGNGTRLTVT.

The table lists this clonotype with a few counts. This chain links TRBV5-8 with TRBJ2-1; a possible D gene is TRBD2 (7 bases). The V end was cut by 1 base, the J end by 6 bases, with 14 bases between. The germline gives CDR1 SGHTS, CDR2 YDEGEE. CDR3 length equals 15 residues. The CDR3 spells CASSLFGGAVNEQFF. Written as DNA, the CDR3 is TGTGCCAGCAGCTTGTTTGGGGGGGCAGTCAATGAGCAGTTCTTC.